This T cell receptor (beta chain) originates from a study of blood T cell repertoires in COVID-19. Study-wide context: The United States, Italy and Spain supplied acute and convalescent COVID-19 samples. Sources were T cells, B-cell-depleted T cells, or PBMCs; the material itself was cDNA or gDNA.

CDR1 is KGHDR, CDR2 SFDVKD, per germline. This CDR3 is 16 amino acids long. Trimming took 2 bases from V and 5 from J, leaving 14 bases between them. Seattle-derived patients entered the study during active infection and were followed longitudinally. Authors' analysis steps: Nucleated cell counts were estimated from reference gene primer amplification. This table comes from immunoSEQ multiplex PCR, and its TCRdb copy is limited to in-frame clones, with some not included. V and J calls and clone size follow that table, whereas D and trimming were derived from the DNA. The data hold around 400,000 clones, with 70% to 90% observed a single time.

The source is a woman aged 60 to 75 with COVID-19, enrolled during active disease. The sample comprised peripheral blood. This chain connects TRBV24-1 to TRBJ2-2, with TRBD2 as a possible D gene (6 bases). The CDR3 loop reads CATSDSLGGGTGELFF. The DNA for the CDR3 is TGTGCCACCAGTGATTCTCTCGGTGGAGGGACCGGGGAGCTGTTTTTT.